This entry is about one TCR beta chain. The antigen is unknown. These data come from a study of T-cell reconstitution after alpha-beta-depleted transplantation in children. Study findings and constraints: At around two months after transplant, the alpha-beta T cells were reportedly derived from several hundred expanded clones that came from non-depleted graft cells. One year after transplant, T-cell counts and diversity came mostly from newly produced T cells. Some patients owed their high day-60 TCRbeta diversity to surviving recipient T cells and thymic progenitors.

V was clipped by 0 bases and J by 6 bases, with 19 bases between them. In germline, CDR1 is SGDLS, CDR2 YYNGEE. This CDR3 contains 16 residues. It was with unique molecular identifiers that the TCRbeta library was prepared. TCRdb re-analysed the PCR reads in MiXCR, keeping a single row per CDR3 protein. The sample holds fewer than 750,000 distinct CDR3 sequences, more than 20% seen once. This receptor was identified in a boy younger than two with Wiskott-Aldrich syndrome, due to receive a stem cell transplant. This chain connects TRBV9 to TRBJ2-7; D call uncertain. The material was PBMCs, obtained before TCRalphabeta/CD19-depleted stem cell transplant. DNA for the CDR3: TGTGCCAGCAGCGTAGTCCCAGAATCGCAAGGCTTCGAGCAGTACTTC. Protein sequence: CASSVVPESQGFEQYF.